A selection of T cell receptor beta chains follows, all from one sample in a study of T cell responses to AZD1222 COVID-19 vaccine. TCRdb's table, derived via immunoSEQ multiplex PCR, lists solely in-frame clones and lacks some. The sample carries roughly 180,000 clones, roughly 94% recorded once. The sample was peripheral blood, taken 28 days after the second AZD1222 dose. The origin of the receptors is an adult who received the AZD1222 COVID-19 vaccine. Each CDR3 is given with its conserved first and last residue. A D gene is named only where the DNA matches it firmly. Expanded clones are given a class, and other clones once, few, many or no size at all.

>TRBJ2-7|TRBV10-3|NA|NA
TGTGCCATCGGGGGGACGGGGGCGGACGAGCAGTACTTC
CAIGGTGADEQYF
>TRBJ1-2|TRBV27|NA|NA
TGTGCCAGCAGTTTTTCTCGGGGGAACTATGGCTACACCTTC
CASSFSRGNYGYTF
>TRBJ2-7|TRBV14|TRBD1|NA
TGTGCCAGCACCCGAGCCGGGACAGGGGCGGTCGAGCAGTACTTC
CASTRAGTGAVEQYF
>TRBJ1-4|TRBV6-2/TRBV6-3|NA|NA
TGTGCCAGCAGTTCGCGTGAAAAACTGTTTTTT
CASSSREKLFF
>TRBJ1-2|TRBV6-5|TRBD1|NA
TGTGCCAGCACCCCAATCGCGGGACAGTCCTATGGCTACACCTTC
CASTPIAGQSYGYTF
>TRBJ2-3|TRBV6-6|NA|once
TGTGCCAGCAGCCACCGGGGGGCCCCCCCAGATACGCAGTATTTT
CASSHRGAPPDTQYF
>TRBJ2-3|TRBV7-2|TRBD2|NA
TGTGCCAGCAGCCCGACTAGCGGGGGGACGTATACGCAGTATTTT
CASSPTSGGTYTQYF
>TRBJ1-1|TRBV11-2|TRBD1|NA
TGTGCCAGCAGCCTGGACAGGGGAGCGCGTGTTTACACTGAAGCTTTCTTT
CASSLDRGARVYTEAFF
>TRBJ1-2|TRBV18|NA|NA
TGTGCCAGCTCTCCCTCTTGGGGTGGCTATGGCTACACCTTC
CASSPSWGGYGYTF
>TRBJ1-1|TRBV5-4|TRBD1|once
TGTGCCAGCAGCTTGACAGGGGGGTTGAACACTGAAGCTTTCTTT
CASSLTGGLNTEAFF
>TRBJ2-1|TRBV19|TRBD2|NA
TGTGCCAGTAGTCCTCGGACTAGCGGGAGAATAGAATCCTACAATGAGCAGTTCTTC
CASSPRTSGRIESYNEQFF
>TRBJ1-5|TRBV19|NA|NA
TGTGCCAGTACCCCCAAGGGCAATCAGCCCCAGCATTTT
CASTPKGNQPQHF
>TRBJ2-1|TRBV5-5|NA|NA
TGTGCCAGCAGCCCATCGCGATATTACGGGGAGCAGTTCTTC
CASSPSRYYGEQFF
>TRBJ2-1|TRBV6-5|TRBD2|NA
TGTGCCAGCAGTTACCGCGGGGAGGGTGAGCAGTTCTTC
CASSYRGEGEQFF
>TRBJ2-1|TRBV13|TRBD2|NA
TGTGCCAGCAGCTTGGGGGGCAGCGGGAGGAACAATGAGCAGTTCTTC
CASSLGGSGRNNEQFF
>TRBJ1-5|TRBV20-1|NA|NA
TGCAGTGCTAGTCCTTTGTTCGCGGGGCAGCCCCAGCATTTT
CSASPLFAGQPQHF
>TRBJ1-3|TRBV7-2|NA|NA
TGTGCCAGCAGCTCACAACAGGGAAGAAACACCATATATTTT
CASSSQQGRNTIYF
>TRBJ1-1|TRBV6-5|NA|NA
TGTGCCAGCAGTCCAAGGGGGTCCATGAACACTGAAGCTTTCTTT
CASSPRGSMNTEAFF
>TRBJ1-2|TRBV6-2/TRBV6-3|NA|few
TGTGCCAGCAGTTACTCCGGTCGATATGGCGGCTACACCTTC
CASSYSGRYGGYTF
>TRBJ2-1|TRBV3-1/TRBV3-2|NA|NA
TGTGCCAGCAGTCATTTGCGGGCGGGGTCCAATGAGCAGTTCTTC
CASSHLRAGSNEQFF
>TRBJ1-6|TRBV7-2|NA|once
TGTGCCAGCAGCTTAAGGACAGTGGATAATTCACCCCTCCACTTT
CASSLRTVDNSPLHF
>TRBJ1-6|TRBV9|NA|NA
TGTGCCAGCAGCGTAGGAGAAATCAATTCACCCCTCTACTTT
CASSVGEINSPLYF
>TRBJ2-7|TRBV7-3|NA|NA
TGTGCCAGCAGCTTCTTTCTGGGGAGCGACGAGCAGTACTTC
CASSFFLGSDEQYF
>TRBJ1-6|TRBV4-3|NA|once
TGCGCCAGCAGCCAAGATTTTGGCAGTACCTATTCACCCCTCCACTTT
CASSQDFGSTYSPLHF
>TRBJ2-7|TRBV7-6|NA|NA
TGTGCCAGCAGTTACATCCAGGGTCCCTCCTACGAGCAGTACTTC
CASSYIQGPSYEQYF
>TRBJ2-3|TRBV7-9|NA|NA
TGTGCCAGCAGCCCGACTAGTGGGGCAGATACGCAGTATTTT
CASSPTSGADTQYF
>TRBJ1-2|TRBV14|NA|NA
TGTGCCAGCAGCCAAGTTGGGGGCGAAGTTCATGGCTACACCTTC
CASSQVGGEVHGYTF
>TRBJ1-1|TRBV5-1|TRBD1|NA
TGCGCCAGCAGCCTGGAGACAGGGTCGAACACTGAAGCTTTCTTT
CASSLETGSNTEAFF
>TRBJ2-2|TRBV11-3|NA|NA
TGTGCCAGCAGCTTAGATCGATGGAAACAGCAGAACACCGGGGAGCTGTTTTTT
CASSLDRWKQQNTGELFF
>TRBJ1-2|TRBV6-6|NA|NA
TGTGCCAGCAGTGGACGGGGCTATGGCTACACCTTC
CASSGRGYGYTF
>TRBJ2-2|TRBV11-3|NA|NA
TGTGCCAGCAACTTAGTCAACGGGGAGCTGTTTTTT
CASNLVNGELFF
>TRBJ1-4|TRBV7-2|TRBD1|once
TGTGCCAGCAGCCCGGGGGGACAGGGTAATGAAAAACTGTTTTTT
CASSPGGQGNEKLFF
>TRBJ1-5|TRBV7-2|TRBD1|NA
TGTGCCAGCAGCTTAGGACAGGGTAAACATCAGCCCCAGCATTTT
CASSLGQGKHQPQHF
>TRBJ1-5|TRBV2|TRBD1|NA
TGTGCCAGCAGTGTGCGACAGGGGGAAGACCAGCCCCAGCATTTT
CASSVRQGEDQPQHF
>TRBJ2-3|TRBV7-2|TRBD2|NA
TGTGCCAGCAGCTTAGGGCGGGGGGGAATAGATACGCAGTATTTT
CASSLGRGGIDTQYF
>TRBJ2-3|TRBV2|TRBD2|NA
TGTGCCAGCAGTCCGGGACTAGACACAGATACGCAGTATTTT
CASSPGLDTDTQYF
>TRBJ2-5|TRBV5-5|NA|NA
TGTGCCAGCAGCTTCGGGGGTCGGGAGACCCAGTACTTC
CASSFGGRETQYF
>TRBJ1-2|TRBV28|TRBD1|NA
TGTGCCAGCAGTACTGGACAGGGAGACTATGGCTACACCTTC
CASSTGQGDYGYTF
>TRBJ1-3|TRBV11-2|NA|NA
TGTGCCAGCAGCTTTACCGACGGGGTGGCTGGAAACACCATATATTTT
CASSFTDGVAGNTIYF
>TRBJ1-2|TRBV2|NA|NA
TGTGCCAGGAGGATGACGGCCGCCTATGGCTACACCTTC
CARRMTAAYGYTF
>TRBJ1-3|TRBV5-8|TRBD1|NA
TGTGCCAGCAGCGGGGGACAGGCCTACTCTGGAAACACCATATATTTT
CASSGGQAYSGNTIYF
>TRBJ1-4|TRBV5-5|NA|NA
TGTGCCAGCAGCTTGCCGGGACGGATAGGGGAAAAACTGTTTTTT
CASSLPGRIGEKLFF
>TRBJ2-7|TRBV4-1|NA|NA
TGCGCCAGCAGCCAAGTTTGGGGGCAGAACTACGAGCAGTACTTC
CASSQVWGQNYEQYF
>TRBJ2-1|TRBV9|TRBD2|NA
TGTGCCAGCAGCCTCGGACTAGCGGGAAGGAATGAGCAGTTCTTC
CASSLGLAGRNEQFF
>TRBJ1-5|TRBV4-2|TRBD1|NA
TGTGCCAGCAGCCAAGAACTCAGGGGGAGTCCTTATAGCAATCAGCCCCAGCATTTT
CASSQELRGSPYSNQPQHF